One and the same sample provided the 23 T cell receptor beta chains below, sequenced in a study of T cells in Graves' hyperthyroidism and ophthalmopathy. Amplification of TCR beta CDR3 regions was performed using RNA transcripts as template. First-round RT-PCR with HTBI primers amplified the TCR CDR3 region. From the multiplex PCR reads, TCRdb called clonotypes with MiXCR, one entry per CDR3 protein. Seen here are 550,000 to 800,000 distinct CDR3 sequences, 17% observed once, and the top ten hold around 16%. Sequencing was done on a sample of blood. The source is a man in his fifties or sixties with Graves' hyperthyroidism.

This clonotype was counted many times. This chain uses TRBV12-3 or TRBV12-4 with TRBJ2-3; 11 positions match TRBD2. There are 15 residues in the CDR3. Trimming took 7 bases from V and 0 from J; bases not matched to a gene: 3. CDR3 in amino acids: CASILAGGSTDTQYF. The CDR3 DNA sequence: TGTGCCAGCATCCTAGCGGGAGGTAGCACAGATACGCAGTATTTT.

This clonotype was seen many times. The rearrangement joins TRBV12-3 or TRBV12-4 to TRBJ1-2; 11 bases map to TRBD1. There are 15 residues in the CDR3. Trimming removed 0 bases from V and 8 bases from J; junction bases left unmatched: 5. CDR3 DNA: TGTGCCAGCAGTTTAGCCAGGACAGGGGGCGGAGGCTACACCTTC. Protein product: CASSLARTGGGGYTF.

This clonotype has ten or more counts. This chain connects TRBV28 to TRBJ1-1; 7 bases agree with TRBD1. V shed 5 bases and J 4 bases; nucleotides not matched to a gene: 10. Germline CDR1 MDHEN, CDR2 SYDVKM. The CDR3 is 15 amino acids. The CDR3 reads CASSLQGIGGTEAFF. In DNA, the CDR3 is TGTGCCAGCAGTCTACAGGGGATTGGAGGCACTGAAGCTTTCTTT.

The rearrangement links TRBV30 to TRBJ1-1; D uncertain. Germline CDR1 GTSNPN, CDR2 SVGIG (reference sequence). V was cut by 0 bases and J by 3 bases, with 11 bases left in between. The CDR3 covers 14 residues. The CDR3 loop reads CAWSVEVGYTEAFF. The CDR3 DNA follows: TGTGCCTGGAGTGTAGAGGTGGGGTACACTGAAGCTTTCTTT.

The chain couples TRBV25-1 to TRBJ1-1, with D tentatively TRBD1 (5 bases). The CDR3 contains 13 residues. In germline, CDR1 is MGHDK, CDR2 SYGVNS. V was pared by 1 base and J by 11 bases, with 14 bases between. The CDR3 spells CASSEWTQEGAFF. The CDR3 DNA is TGTGCCAGCAGTGAATGGACACAAGAGGGGGCTTTCTTT.

This clonotype occurred many times. The chain's CDR3 is CASSVTRRDTQYF. CDR3 bases: TGTGCCAGCAGCGTCACTAGAAGGGATACGCAGTATTTT. V and J are TRBV12-3 or TRBV12-4 and TRBJ2-3; tentative D call: TRBD2 (5 bases). V gave up 6 bases and J gave up 6 bases, with 13 bases separating them. The CDR3 sequence is 13 residues long.

This sequence joins TRBV12-3 or TRBV12-4 and TRBJ2-7; 8 nucleotides agree with TRBD2. V dropped 1 base and J dropped 6; count of bases not matched to a gene: 11. This CDR3 contains 16 residues. The CDR3 region is CASSLEYGLAGGEQYF. The CDR3 DNA sequence: TGTGCCAGCAGTTTAGAATATGGACTAGCCGGGGGCGAGCAGTACTTC.

This clonotype occurred a few times. This chain links TRBV7-9 with TRBJ2-7; D perhaps matches TRBD2 (6 bases). This CDR3 comprises 12 residues. The V gene lost 8 bases and the J gene lost 5 bases, with 13 bases spanning the gap. From germline, CDR1 is SEHNR and CDR2 FQNEAQ (reference sequence). In DNA, the CDR3 is TGTGCCAGCGGGGGGAGAGGAGACGAGCAGTACTTC. Translating gives CASGGRGDEQYF.

The V gene is TRBV28, the J gene TRBJ1-1; 9 bases map to TRBD1. This CDR3 has 13 residues. The germline V gene encodes CDR1 MDHEN and CDR2 SYDVKM. V shed 4 bases, J shed 9 bases, and the junction held 6 bases outside the gene matches. In nucleotides, the CDR3 is TGTGCCAGCAGTTCCCCGGGACAGGGTAAAGCTTTCTTT. Amino acids: CASSSPGQGKAFF.

This clonotype was detected ten times or more. CDR3 DNA: TGTGCCAGCTTACTCGGGACCGGGGAGCTGTTTTTT. It codes for CASLLGTGELFF. This rearrangement joins TRBV2 to TRBJ2-2; no definite D call. The V end lost 8 bases, the J end lost 5 bases, and 9 bases lay between the germline ends. This CDR3 region has 12 residues. Germline V lookup: CDR1 SNHLY, CDR2 FYNNEI.

This clonotype was observed a few times. This chain links TRBV11-2 with TRBJ1-3, with D unresolved. Germline-derived CDR1 and CDR2 are SGHAT and FQNNGV. V was clipped by 2 bases and J by 0 bases, with 5 bases between them. The CDR3 is 14 residues long. The CDR3 region has the DNA TGTGCCAGCAGCTTAAACCCCTCTGGAAACACCATATATTTT. Its translation: CASSLNPSGNTIYF.

The chain links TRBV14 to TRBJ2-1; 14 bases are a match to TRBD2. V gave up 4 bases and J gave up 8 bases; unmatched junction bases: 10. This CDR3 region has 17 residues. Germline assignment: CDR1 SGHDN and CDR2 FVKESK. The CDR3 sequence is CASSPLRLAGGLDEQFF. The CDR3 region has the DNA TGTGCCAGCAGCCCTCTACGACTAGCGGGAGGGCTCGATGAGCAGTTCTTC.

At least ten counts were recorded for this clonotype. This chain connects TRBV30 to TRBJ2-7, with a tentative D call TRBD1 (6 bases). The germline gives CDR1 GTSNPN, CDR2 SVGIG (reference sequence). This CDR3 comprises 13 residues. Trimming took 5 bases from V and 1 from J, leaving 12 bases between them. CDR3 in DNA: TGTGCCTGGGCGACAGGAGGATCCTACGAGCAGTACTTC. Translation gives CAWATGGSYEQYF.

This clonotype was found a few times. CDR3: CSASRGDKGKNIQYF. CDR3 nucleotide sequence: TGCAGCGCCTCGCGGGGGGATAAAGGCAAAAACATTCAGTACTTC. The rearrangement links TRBV29-1 to TRBJ2-4, with TRBD2 matching 8 bases. This CDR3 is built from 15 residues. CDR1 and CDR2 (germline): SQVTM, ANQGSEA. V was clipped by 7 bases and J by 3 bases; unmatched bases: 11. Full variable domain (outside the CDR3, taken from reference TRBV29-1 and TRBJ2-4): SAVISQKPSRDICQRGTSLTIQCQVDSQVTMMFWYRQQPGQSLTLIATANQGSEATYESGFVIDKFPISRPNLTFSTLTVSNMSPEDSSIYLCSASRGDKGKNIQYFGAGTRLSVL.

This clonotype was seen many times. The chain has TRBV2 and TRBJ1-3; no reliable D call. The V end lost 2 bases, the J end lost 0 bases, and 8 bases lay between the germline ends. This CDR3 comprises 15 residues. Germline CDR1 is SNHLY and CDR2 is FYNNEI. The chain's CDR3 is CASSELRSSGNTIYF. The DNA for the CDR3 is TGTGCCAGCAGTGAATTAAGGAGCTCTGGAAACACCATATATTTT.

This clonotype was observed many times. V usage is TRBV12-3 or TRBV12-4 and J usage is TRBJ2-5; 7 positions match TRBD2. The V gene end was trimmed by 1 base and the J gene end by 5 bases; junction bases not matched to a gene: 4. The CDR3 sequence is 14 residues long. The CDR3 loop is CASSLGPGGETQYF. CDR3 DNA: TGTGCCAGCAGTTTAGGGCCCGGGGGGGAGACCCAGTACTTC.

V is TRBV9 and J is TRBJ1-1; D call uncertain. The CDR3 runs to 15 residues. Germline lookup yields CDR1 SGDLS and CDR2 YYNGEE. V lost 0 bases and J 6 bases, leaving 15 bases between the germline ends. The CDR3 loop reads CASSVDMLGNSEAFF. In DNA, the CDR3 is TGTGCCAGCAGCGTAGACATGCTGGGTAACTCTGAAGCTTTCTTT.

V is TRBV28 and J is TRBJ1-1; 10 positions agree with TRBD1. The junction had 10 bases not matched to a gene; V was cut back by 6 bases and J by 0 bases. Germline values: CDR1 MDHEN, CDR2 SYDVKM. CDR3 size: 17 residues. CDR3 protein: CASRETGTGDLNTEAFF. The CDR3 DNA sequence: TGTGCCAGCAGGGAGACCGGGACAGGGGACTTGAACACTGAAGCTTTCTTT.

In this sample, this clonotype turned up many times. The chain uses TRBV6-5 and TRBJ2-2; TRBD2 matches 7 bases. The trim removed 2 bases at V and 5 bases at J, leaving 8 bases unmatched. Per the germline V gene, CDR1 is MNHEY and CDR2 is SVGAGI. The CDR3 loop spans 16 amino acids. The CDR3 bases are TGTGCCAGCAGTTACCCGAGGGAGGGCGGAACCGGGGAGCTGTTTTTT. This codes for CASSYPREGGTGELFF.

The V and J genes are TRBV19 and TRBJ2-1, with 9 bases aligning to TRBD2. V trimming: 3 bases; J trimming: 4 bases; junction bases outside the gene matches: 4. The CDR3 is 15 amino acids. In germline, CDR1 is LNHDA, CDR2 SQIVND (reference sequence). The CDR3 DNA sequence: TGTGCCAGTAGTATGTCCCTAGCGGGATACAATGAGCAGTTCTTC. This gives the protein CASSMSLAGYNEQFF.

This clonotype was recorded many times. This rearrangement joins TRBV28 to TRBJ2-1; TRBD2 matches 7 bases. The CDR3 contains 14 residues. Germline trimming cut 6 bases from V and 6 bases from J; bases unmatched to any gene: 8. Germline-derived CDR1 and CDR2 are MDHEN and SYDVKM. The CDR3 region is CASRSGKLTNEQFF. DNA of the CDR3: TGTGCCAGCAGAAGCGGGAAATTGACCAATGAGCAGTTCTTC.

This clonotype turned up a few times. The chain employs TRBV29-1 and TRBJ2-7, with 7 bases lining up with TRBD1. The CDR3 consists of 18 residues. J lost 2 bases, V lost 6 bases, and 22 bases had no gene match. Per the germline V gene, CDR1 is SQVTM and CDR2 is ANQGSEA. The CDR3 protein is CSVPNKGALSPATYEQYF. As DNA, the CDR3 is TGCAGCGTCCCCAACAAGGGGGCGCTCAGCCCAGCAACCTACGAGCAGTACTTC.

In its sample, this clonotype was seen many times. CDR3 sequence (DNA): TGTGCCATCAGTGGGCTAGGGACTAGCACGAATGAGCAGTTCTTC. It encodes CAISGLGTSTNEQFF. This chain joins TRBV10-3 and TRBJ2-1, with 9 bases aligning to TRBD2. The trim removed 4 bases at V and 7 bases at J, leaving 8 bases unmatched. CDR1 ENHRY and CDR2 SYGVKD come from the germline V gene. The CDR3 runs 15 residues.